A single sample is the source of the 32 T cell receptor beta chains below, sequenced in a study of identical twins (dated by TCRdb to the mid-2010s). The library relied on 5' RACE. Reads for this sample came from an Illumina HiSeq 2000. Clones were called with MiXCR by TCRdb after fastp trimmed the public reads at Q25, and only in-frame beta chains were retained. Entries that share a CDR3 protein sequence are merged under the most common genes and DNA. Counted in this sample were 1.5 million to 2 million distinct CDR3 sequences; roughly a third of them appeared once. The leading ten clones occupy less than 0.35% of the sample. What was sequenced was cord blood. Receptor source: a newborn girl in good health.

This clonotype was observed many times. The chain couples TRBV10-3 to TRBJ1-1; tentatively, D is TRBD1 (6 bases). Trimming took 6 bases from V and 1 from J, leaving 6 bases between them. This CDR3 is 12 amino acids long. Germline V CDR1 and CDR2: ENHRY, SYGVKD. The chain's CDR3 is CAIRGQNTEAFF. Written as DNA, the CDR3 is TGTGCCATCAGGGGACAGAACACTGAAGCTTTCTTT.

The chain joins TRBV20-1 to TRBJ2-5; 8 bases agree with TRBD1. The CDR3 length is 14 residues. Looked up from germline, CDR1 is DFQATT and CDR2 is SNEGSKA (reference sequence). V shed 0 bases and J 2 bases; nucleotides not matched to a gene: 2. CDR3 DNA sequence: TGCAGTGCTAGAGATGGGACAGGACAAGAGACCCAGTACTTC. Protein product: CSARDGTGQETQYF.

About this clonotype: One junction end disagrees with the germline gene, perhaps due to a read error. The genes are TRBV29-1 and TRBJ2-3; 7 bases agree with TRBD1. From germline, CDR1 is SQVTM and CDR2 ANQGSEA. The CDR3 totals 14 residues. CDR3 protein: CSVAGQVHTDAQYF. Here the CDR3 DNA reads TGCAGCGTTGCTGGACAGGTCCACACAGATGCGCAGTATTTT.

The chain recombines TRBV2 with TRBJ2-2; D gene unclear. CDR1 and CDR2 from the germline V gene are SNHLY and FYNNEI. Trimming left V 3 bases short and J 3 bases short, with 5 bases between. This CDR3 has 13 amino acids. CDR3 DNA sequence: TGTGCCAGCAGTGACGGATACACCGGGGAGCTGTTTTTT. Amino acid sequence: CASSDGYTGELFF.

As to this clonotype: The junction departs from the called germline gene at one end, perhaps through a read error. The chain links TRBV12-3 or TRBV12-4 to TRBJ1-6; TRBD1 matches 8 bases. The CDR3 runs to 16 residues. DNA for the CDR3: TGTGCCAGCAGCGGACAGGGCGGGTCCTATAATTCACCCCCCCACTTT. It is translated as CASSGQGGSYNSPPHF.

This clonotype came up a few times. The chain links TRBV28 to TRBJ1-2; tentative D call: TRBD1 (6 bases). This CDR3 is 14 amino acids long. V was clipped by 1 base and J by 8 bases, with 14 bases between them. Germline CDR1 and CDR2: MDHEN and SYDVKM. The CDR3 region is CASSLFAGAGGYTF. CDR3 in DNA: TGTGCCAGCAGTTTATTTGCAGGGGCCGGAGGCTACACCTTC.

CDR3 amino acids: CSVESPGHKGVTEAFF. The CDR3 DNA sequence: TGCAGCGTTGAAAGCCCGGGACACAAGGGGGTCACTGAAGCTTTCTTT. This chain joins TRBV29-1 and TRBJ1-1; D is possibly TRBD1 (6 bases). V was pared by 2 bases and J by 4 bases, with 20 bases between. Germline V CDR1 and CDR2: SQVTM, ANQGSEA. The CDR3 spans 16 residues.

This clonotype was recorded a few times. The V call is TRBV20-1, the J call TRBJ2-7; 7 bases align to TRBD2. The CDR3 loop spans 14 amino acids. V shed 6 bases and J 2 bases; nucleotides not matched to a gene: 10. Germline-derived CDR1 and CDR2 are DFQATT and SNEGSKA (reference sequence). The CDR3 reads CSAETSLSPYEQYF. CDR3 bases: TGCAGTGCCGAGACTAGCCTATCCCCCTACGAGCAGTACTTC.

The chain joins TRBV11-2 to TRBJ2-5; 7 bases map to TRBD2. V shed 5 bases and J 1 base; nucleotides not matched to a gene: 4. The CDR3 extends over 14 amino acids. Germline V gene data show CDR1 as SGHAT and CDR2 as FQNNGV. This CDR3 is CASSPGLSQETQYF. DNA for the CDR3: TGTGCCAGCAGCCCGGGACTATCCCAAGAGACCCAGTACTTC.

The chain couples TRBV28 to TRBJ2-7; tentative D call: TRBD1 (6 bases). V shed 6 bases and J shed 0 bases, with 12 bases lying between them. Germline lookup yields CDR1 MDHEN and CDR2 SYDVKM. The CDR3 has 14 amino acids. CDR3 loop: CASSPGDISYEQYF. The DNA of the CDR3 is TGTGCCAGCAGCCCAGGGGACATCTCCTACGAGCAGTACTTC.

This clonotype showed up many times. V is TRBV29-1 and J is TRBJ2-1; 7 nucleotides match TRBD2. CDR1 and CDR2 from the germline V gene are SQVTM and ANQGSEA. The CDR3 contains 14 residues. Trimming removed 4 bases from V and 10 bases from J; junction bases left unmatched: 13. CDR3 coding DNA: TGCAGCGTTGCTATGTTATTAGCGGGCGGGGAGCAGTTCTTC. Its translation is CSVAMLLAGGEQFF.

This clonotype was counted a few times. CDR3 loop: CSASPRFPQETQYF. CDR3 nucleotides: TGCAGTGCTAGCCCCAGGTTCCCCCAAGAGACCCAGTACTTC. The genes are TRBV20-1 and TRBJ2-5; no reliable D call. Trimming pared 3 bases from V and 1 base from J, leaving 12 bases between. The CDR3 has 14 amino acids. Germline V gene sequence: CDR1 DFQATT, CDR2 SNEGSKA (reference sequence).

The J gene is TRBJ2-1, the V gene TRBV9, with TRBD1 matching 8 bases. The DNA matches TRBJ2-7 better at its end, which makes the J call doubtful. Germline lookup yields CDR1 SGDLS and CDR2 YYNGEE. The CDR3 sequence is 16 residues long. The CDR3, as DNA: TGTGCCAGCAGCATCCGACAGGGGCTTAAATACAATGAGCAGTACTTC. It codes for CASSIRQGLKYNEQYF.

This clonotype was seen more than once but under ten times. This chain links TRBV7-6 with TRBJ1-2; TRBD1 might be the D (6 bases). This CDR3 contains 15 residues. The V end was cut by 1 base, the J end by 1 base, with 10 bases between. Germline V gives CDR1 SGHVS, CDR2 FNYEAQ. The CDR3 region has the DNA TGTGCCAGCAGCTTAGTGGACAGTGATAACTATGGCTACACCTTC. Translated: CASSLVDSDNYGYTF.

The chain couples TRBV12-3 or TRBV12-4 to TRBJ2-3, with 9 bases aligning to TRBD2. V lost 6 bases and J lost 4; bases outside the gene matches: 8. The CDR3 sequence is 15 residues long. The CDR3 is CASRSGGRGSDTQYF. The CDR3 nucleotides are TGTGCCAGCAGATCTGGCGGGAGGGGTTCAGATACGCAGTATTTT.

In its sample, this clonotype was seen a few times. The rearrangement uses TRBV29-1 and TRBJ1-1, with 10 nucleotides matching TRBD1. This CDR3 spans 13 amino acids. With 2 bases clipped from V and 4 bases from J, the junction kept 1 base outside the gene matches. Germline V lookup: CDR1 SQVTM, CDR2 ANQGSEA. The CDR3 loop reads CSVERDRGTEAFF. The CDR3 DNA reads TGCAGCGTTGAAAGGGACAGGGGCACTGAAGCTTTCTTT.

The V and J genes are TRBV5-4 and TRBJ1-2; TRBD1 aligns across 8 bases. V shed 2 bases and J 8 bases; nucleotides not matched to a gene: 8. The CDR3 covers 14 residues. Looked up from germline, CDR1 is SGHNT and CDR2 is YYREEE (reference sequence). CDR3 sequence reads: CASSFGQGDRGYTF. CDR3 in DNA: TGTGCCAGCAGCTTCGGACAGGGCGATCGCGGCTACACCTTC.

This clonotype was counted at least ten times. J is TRBJ2-7 and V is TRBV20-1, with D maybe TRBD2 (7 bases). Trimming cost V 6 bases and J 2 bases, with 14 bases left between them. This CDR3 contains 13 residues. Looked up from germline, CDR1 is DFQATT and CDR2 is SNEGSKA (reference sequence). The CDR3 nucleotides read TGCAGTGCCCAGCGGGACAAGCCCTACGAGCAGTACTTC. Translated, it gives CSAQRDKPYEQYF.

The chain combines TRBV7-9 with TRBJ1-1; the D gene is possibly TRBD1 (6 bases). The V gene's germline CDR1 is SEHNR and CDR2 FQNEAQ (reference sequence). The ends were cut back, 5 bases at V and 3 bases at J, with 10 bases in the middle. This CDR3 contains 13 residues. CDR3 sequence reads: CASSPGAYTEAFF. In DNA, the CDR3 is TGTGCCAGCAGCCCGGGGGCGTACACTGAAGCTTTCTTT.

The CDR3 here is CASSHGQGPYGYTF. In nucleotides, the CDR3 is TGTGCCAGCAGTCACGGACAGGGGCCCTATGGCTACACCTTC. The genes are TRBV6-2 or TRBV6-3 and TRBJ1-2, with 9 bases identical to TRBD1. Germline V gene sequence: CDR1 MNHEY, CDR2 SVGEGT. CDR3 size: 14 residues. With 5 bases clipped from V and 4 bases from J, the junction kept 5 bases outside the gene matches.

This chain uses TRBV20-1 with TRBJ2-5; 8 bases match TRBD2. The ends lost 0 bases at V and 4 bases at J; junction bases unmatched: 7. There are 15 residues in the CDR3. The germline V gene encodes CDR1 DFQATT and CDR2 SNEGSKA (reference sequence). DNA for the CDR3: TGCAGTGCTAGAGATTTGGGGACTAGTAGAGAGACCCAGTACTTC. Translated: CSARDLGTSRETQYF.

The chain couples TRBV5-4 to TRBJ2-7; D is ambiguous. The length of the CDR3 is 14 residues. Per the germline V gene, CDR1 is SGHNT and CDR2 is YYREEE (reference sequence). Between the trimmed V and J ends, which lost 4 bases and 2 bases, there was a span of 13 bases. The CDR3 region is CASSSRWAPYEQYF. The CDR3 DNA reads TGTGCCAGCAGCAGCAGGTGGGCTCCCTACGAGCAGTACTTC.

This clonotype was observed once. The gene calls are TRBV25-1 and TRBJ2-3; D tentatively fits TRBD1 or TRBD2 (6 bases each). Germline lookup yields CDR1 MGHDK and CDR2 SYGVNS. The CDR3 sequence is 14 residues long. Trimming removed 6 bases at V and 5 bases at J, with 15 bases between. The chain's CDR3 is CASRRRARGDTQYF. The DNA for the CDR3 is TGTGCCAGCAGACGGAGGGCCAGGGGAGATACGCAGTATTTT.

This clonotype was detected a few times. The rearrangement joins TRBV10-3 to TRBJ2-1; 8 nucleotides line up with TRBD1. There are 12 residues in the CDR3. The J segment lost 7 bases and the V segment lost 8 bases, leaving 4 bases of the junction unmatched. Germline V gives CDR1 ENHRY, CDR2 SYGVKD. CDR3 residues: CAIGRGRNEQFF. CDR3 bases: TGTGCCATCGGCAGGGGGCGTAATGAGCAGTTCTTC.

V and J are TRBV27 and TRBJ2-7; a weak D match, TRBD2 (6 bases). Germline-derived CDR1 and CDR2 are MNHEY and SMNVEV (reference sequence). CDR3 length: 12 residues. Trimming took 4 bases from V and 6 from J, leaving 10 bases between them. CDR3 DNA sequence: TGTGCCAGCAGTTCGACTAGTTTCGAGCAGTACTTC. Translated, it gives CASSSTSFEQYF.

J is TRBJ1-2 and V is TRBV25-1; D gene uncertain. The CDR3 consists of 13 residues. Trimming took 6 bases from V and 0 from J, leaving 8 bases between them. Germline V gives CDR1 MGHDK, CDR2 SYGVNS. This CDR3 is CASRDVANYGYTF. In DNA form, the CDR3 reads TGTGCCAGCAGGGACGTAGCTAACTATGGCTACACCTTC.

The CDR3 loop is CASVPGPQIYEQFF. CDR3 nucleotides: TGTGCCAGCGTGCCGGGACCACAAATCTACGAGCAGTTCTTC. V gene TRBV6-6 combines with J gene TRBJ2-1; D tentatively fits TRBD1 or TRBD2 (5 bases each). The CDR3 has 14 residues. Germline assignment: CDR1 MNHNY and CDR2 SVGAGI (reference sequence). V lost 8 bases and J lost 10, with 21 bases in between.

This clonotype has only a few counts. The rearrangement joins TRBV20-1 to TRBJ2-5; TRBD1 is a possible D gene (5 bases). The CDR3 totals 14 residues. V lost 1 base to trimming and J lost 1 base, with 10 bases between them. Germline CDR1 and CDR2: DFQATT and SNEGSKA (reference sequence). The CDR3 protein is CSARAPQGQETQYF. The CDR3 DNA reads TGCAGTGCTAGAGCCCCCCAGGGCCAAGAGACCCAGTACTTC.

This clonotype was observed a handful of times. The rearrangement uses TRBV28 and TRBJ2-4, with 7 bases that match TRBD1. J was trimmed by 0 bases and V by 5 bases; bases with no gene match: 16. Germline V gene lookup returns CDR1 MDHEN and CDR2 SYDVKM. There are 19 residues in the CDR3. CDR3 sequence: CASSPRQGIFLLAKNIQYF. The CDR3 coding sequence is TGTGCCAGCAGTCCGCGACAGGGAATCTTCCTACTAGCCAAAAACATTCAGTACTTC. Complete variable domain (other parts from reference TRBV28 and TRBJ2-4): DVKVTQSSRYLVKRTGEKVFLECVQDMDHENMFWYRQDPGLGLRLIYFSYDVKMKEKGDIPEGYSVSREKKERFSLILESASTNQTSMYLCASSPRQGIFLLAKNIQYFGAGTRLSVL.

Comments on this clonotype: A read error may explain this, as a much larger clone is one base away. The rearrangement joins TRBV3-1 to TRBJ2-4; a possible D gene is TRBD1 (5 bases). The tail of the sequence fits TRBJ2-7 better, so the J call may be wrong. Germline CDR1 and CDR2: LGHDT and YNNKEL (reference sequence). The CDR3 is 14 residues long. CDR3 amino acids: CASSRSLQAYEQYF. The CDR3 bases are TGTGCCAGCAGCCGCTCTTTACAGGCCTACGAGCAGTACTTC.

The chain couples TRBV19 to TRBJ2-7; 8 nucleotides agree with TRBD2. V lost 2 bases to trimming and J lost 7 bases; unmatched junction nucleotides: 16. Per germline, CDR1 LNHDA and CDR2 SQIVND (reference sequence). The CDR3 length is 17 residues. DNA of the CDR3: TGTGCCAGTAGTATACCTGAACCGGGACTAGGCCTCAATGAGCAGTACTTC. Protein product: CASSIPEPGLGLNEQYF.

This clonotype has only a few counts. The chain is built from TRBV6-5 and TRBJ2-3; D not resolved. Trimming left V 1 base short and J 5 bases short, with 4 bases between. CDR1 and CDR2 (germline): MNHEY, SVGAGI. The CDR3 has 12 residues. CDR3 sequence: CASSYWVDTQYF. DNA of the CDR3: TGTGCCAGCAGTTACTGGGTAGATACGCAGTATTTT.